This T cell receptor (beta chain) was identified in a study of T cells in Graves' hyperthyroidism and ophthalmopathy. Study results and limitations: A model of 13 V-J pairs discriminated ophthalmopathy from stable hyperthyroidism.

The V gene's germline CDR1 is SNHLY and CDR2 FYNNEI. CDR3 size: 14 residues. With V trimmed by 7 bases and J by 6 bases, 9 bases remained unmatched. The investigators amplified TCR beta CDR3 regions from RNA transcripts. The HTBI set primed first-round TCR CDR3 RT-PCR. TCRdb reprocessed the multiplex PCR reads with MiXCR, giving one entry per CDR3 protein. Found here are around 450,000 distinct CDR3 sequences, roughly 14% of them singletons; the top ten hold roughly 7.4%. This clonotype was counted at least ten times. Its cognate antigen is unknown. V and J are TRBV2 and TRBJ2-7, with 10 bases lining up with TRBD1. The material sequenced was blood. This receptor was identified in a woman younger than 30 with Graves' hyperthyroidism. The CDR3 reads CASTDWDRGREQYF. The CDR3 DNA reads TGTGCCAGCACTGACTGGGACAGGGGACGCGAGCAGTACTTC. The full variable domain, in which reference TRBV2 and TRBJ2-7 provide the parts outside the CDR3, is EPEVTQTPSHQVTQMGQEVILRCVPISNHLYFYWYRQILGQKVEFLVSFYNNEISEKSEIFDDQFSVERPDGSNFTLKIRSTKLEDSAMYFCASTDWDRGREQYFGPGTRLTVT.